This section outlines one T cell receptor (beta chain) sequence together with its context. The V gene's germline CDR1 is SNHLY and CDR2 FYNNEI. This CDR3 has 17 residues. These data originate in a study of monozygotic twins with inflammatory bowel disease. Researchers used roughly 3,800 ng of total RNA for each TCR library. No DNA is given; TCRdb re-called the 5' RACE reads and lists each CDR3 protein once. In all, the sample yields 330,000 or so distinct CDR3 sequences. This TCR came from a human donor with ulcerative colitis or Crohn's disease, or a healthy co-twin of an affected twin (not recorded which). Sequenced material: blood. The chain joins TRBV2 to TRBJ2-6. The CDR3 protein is CASSDFNLAEGANVLTF.